The sequence of this T cell receptor (beta chain) was determined in a study of cytomegalovirus exposure and HLA in healthy donors. The PCR contained 60 Vbeta and 13 Jbeta primers. Some clones are missing from TCRdb's copy, which holds only in-frame ones; the method was immunoSEQ multiplex PCR. Among 200,000 to 250,000 clones, approximately 82% were seen once, and the ten largest hold less than 8.5%. The germline CDR1 and CDR2 sequences are MNHNY and SVGAGI (reference sequence). With 5 bases clipped from V and 6 bases from J, the junction kept 6 bases outside the gene matches. The CDR3 loop spans 15 amino acids. About this clone itself: Its cognate antigen is unknown.

Notes on the study in general: Some V segments, including TRBV6-2 and TRBV6-3, were excluded as indistinguishable. TCR beta chains numbering some 160 were designated cytomegalovirus-associated.

The rearrangement links TRBV6-6 to TRBJ2-1; 11 bases align to TRBD2. Sequencing was performed on PBMCs. The origin of this receptor is a woman aged 55-75 years in good health and CMV-seropositive. Written as DNA, the CDR3 is TGTGCCAGCAGTGACGGACTAGCGGGCCTCAATGAGCAGTTCTTC. Its translation: CASSDGLAGLNEQFF.